The next 13 T cell receptor beta chains were all read from a single sample in a study of identical twins. TCRdb used MiXCR to reprocess the 5' RACE reads, holding one entry per CDR3 protein. In the table there are roughly 240,000 distinct CDR3 sequences, approximately 7% of which are singletons. Another study also made use of these data, one on yellow fever vaccine responses in identical twins.

Sample: memory (CD45RO+) T cells sorted from blood. These receptors were obtained from a woman between 18 and 29 years old in good health.

The rearrangement joins TRBV5-1 to TRBJ2-2; D may be TRBD1 or TRBD2 (6 bases each). V was clipped by 1 base and J by 6 bases, with 13 bases between them. Germline V gene data show CDR1 as SGHRS and CDR2 as YFSETQ. This CDR3 contains 15 residues. The CDR3 DNA sequence: TGCGCCAGCAGCTTGTTGTCGGGGGCGCCCGGGGAGCTGTTTTTT. It specifies CASSLLSGAPGELFF.

This clonotype was seen once. The chain carries TRBV14 and TRBJ2-2; 7 bases map to TRBD1. The CDR3 is made up of 17 amino acids. Trimming removed 5 bases from V and 5 bases from J; junction bases left unmatched: 14. In germline, CDR1 is SGHDN, CDR2 FVKESK. CDR3 nucleotides: TGTGCCAGCAGCGGAGGTTGGGGACAGACGGGTACCGGGGAGCTGTTTTTT. Translated: CASSGGWGQTGTGELFF.

The chain joins TRBV11-3 to TRBJ2-7; 8 bases agree with TRBD1. The germline gives CDR1 SGHNT, CDR2 YENEEA. The CDR3 has 14 amino acids. The junction had 17 bases not matched to a gene; V was cut back by 6 bases and J by 13 bases. This CDR3 is CASSAGTGRQPTYV. CDR3 DNA: TGTGCCAGCAGTGCCGGGACAGGCCGCCAGCCGACCTACGTC.

The chain links TRBV20-1 to TRBJ2-1, with TRBD2 matching 12 bases. The CDR3 sequence is 17 residues long. The V gene's germline CDR1 is DFQATT and CDR2 SNEGSKA (reference sequence). J lost 7 bases, V lost 0 bases, and 10 bases had no gene match. The CDR3 DNA sequence: TGCAGTGCTAGAGATTGGACTAGCGGGGTGCCTTCAAATGAGCAGTTCTTC. The encoded protein is CSARDWTSGVPSNEQFF.

This clonotype was seen at least ten times. This chain uses TRBV7-8 with TRBJ1-4, with D perhaps TRBD1 (6 bases). The CDR3 is 15 residues long. Deletions cut 1 base from V and 7 bases from J, with 13 bases between. Per the germline V gene, CDR1 is SGHVS and CDR2 is FQNEAQ. The CDR3 sequence is CASSLGGGYGEKLFF. CDR3 sequence (DNA): TGTGCCAGCAGCTTAGGAGGGGGATATGGTGAAAAACTGTTTTTT.

This chain joins TRBV18 and TRBJ1-6; D not resolved. CDR3 size: 13 residues. V was cut by 3 bases and J by 9 bases, with 9 bases left in between. Germline lookup yields CDR1 KGHSH and CDR2 LQKENI. The CDR3 bases are TGTGCCAGCTCACCCGAAGGGCTTTCACCCCTCCACTTT. As protein: CASSPEGLSPLHF.

CDR3 nucleotides: TGTGCCAGCAGTCTTTCGACTAGCGGGAGCAAAGAGCAGTTCTTC. Residues: CASSLSTSGSKEQFF. The gene calls are TRBV12-3 or TRBV12-4 and TRBJ2-1, with TRBD2 identical over 12 bases. The CDR3 is made up of 15 amino acids. With V trimmed by 5 bases and J by 10 bases, 9 bases remained unmatched.

This chain links TRBV5-1 with TRBJ2-2, with 14 bases fitting TRBD2. This CDR3 has 18 amino acids. After removal of 5 bases from V and 2 bases from J, the junction contained 8 bases not matched to a gene. The germline V gene encodes CDR1 SGHRS and CDR2 YFSETQ. The CDR3 region has the DNA TGCGCCAGCAGGGACAAGGGACTAGCGGGAGTCAACACCGGGGAGCTGTTTTTT. It is translated as CASRDKGLAGVNTGELFF.

The chain has TRBV7-9 and TRBJ2-5; the match to TRBD1 covers 7 bases. Germline V gives CDR1 SEHNR, CDR2 FQNEAQ (reference sequence). This CDR3 comprises 16 residues. With V trimmed by 5 bases and J by 4 bases, 13 bases remained unmatched. In DNA form, the CDR3 reads TGTGCCAGCAGCCACCTGAGGACAGGTCGGGTAGAGACCCAGTACTTC. Its translation: CASSHLRTGRVETQYF. Using reference TRBV7-9 and TRBJ2-5 for the parts outside the CDR3, the full variable domain is DTGVSQNPRHKITKRGQNVTFRCDPISEHNRLYWYRQTLGQGPEFLTYFQNEAQLEKSRLLSDRFSAERPKGSFSTLEIQRTEQGDSAMYLCASSHLRTGRVETQYFGPGTRLLVL.

In this sample, this clonotype turned up a few times. The chain has TRBV6-2 or TRBV6-3 and TRBJ2-1; 8 positions agree with TRBD2. The V and J ends lost 6 bases and 4 bases, in that order; junction bases with no gene match: 8. CDR1 is MNHEY and CDR2 is SVGEGT in the germline V gene. The CDR3 has 15 amino acids. CDR3 sequence reads: CASRAAGGWYNEQFF. CDR3 nucleotides: TGTGCCAGCAGGGCCGCGGGGGGCTGGTACAATGAGCAGTTCTTC.

In this sample, this clonotype turned up many times. This rearrangement joins TRBV12-3 or TRBV12-4 to TRBJ1-1, with 7 bases that match TRBD1. V was pared by 6 bases and J by 8 bases, with 6 bases of the junction left unmatched. CDR3 length: 12 amino acids. CDR3 bases: TGTGCCAGCAGGGGCGACAGGGACGAAGCTTTCTTT. Its protein product is CASRGDRDEAFF.

This clonotype came up a few times. V usage is TRBV9 and J usage is TRBJ2-1; 7 nucleotides agree with TRBD2. Germline V gives CDR1 SGDLS, CDR2 YYNGEE. Germline trimming cut 2 bases from V and 7 bases from J; bases unmatched to any gene: 6. The CDR3 runs to 14 residues. The chain's CDR3 is CASSVAPSGNEQFF. The CDR3 bases are TGTGCCAGCAGCGTTGCCCCTAGCGGAAATGAGCAGTTCTTC.

Only a few counts were recorded for this clonotype. The chain is built from TRBV6-1 and TRBJ1-1; D unclear. From germline, CDR1 is MNHNS and CDR2 SASEGT. Trimming removed 2 bases from V and 7 bases from J, with 8 bases in between. The CDR3 extends over 12 amino acids. CDR3 region: CASSELGVEAFF. The CDR3 DNA reads as TGTGCCAGCAGTGAACTCGGGGTTGAAGCTTTCTTT.